This is a list of T cell receptor beta chains from one sample in a study of blood T cell repertoires in COVID-19. Only in-frame clones appear in the TCRdb table, and some are missing; sequencing was by immunoSEQ multiplex PCR. The sample lists about 150,000 clones, approximately 83% occurring once. Sequencing used peripheral blood. These receptors were obtained from a man aged 65 to 79 with acute or convalescent COVID-19. The CDR3 runs from the conserved cysteine through the conserved F or W. A D gene is named only where the DNA matches it firmly. Size is stated for part of the rows, as once, few or many counts, or as a class when the clone is expanded.

>TRBD1|NA|16|TRBV14|TRBJ2-5
CASSPQAGTAQETQYF
TGTGCCAGCAGCCCTCAAGCCGGGACAGCCCAAGAGACCCAGTACTTC
>NA|NA|14|TRBV7-8|TRBJ1-1
CASSYPGGPTEAFF
TGTGCCAGCAGCTATCCGGGGGGGCCCACTGAAGCTTTCTTT
>NA|NA|16|TRBV25-1|TRBJ2-3
CASSGRRRTSTDTQYF
TGTGCCAGCAGCGGAAGACGGAGGACTAGCACAGATACGCAGTATTTT
>TRBD1|NA|17|TRBV11-3|TRBJ1-6
CASSLISEGQVSSPLHF
TGTGCCAGCAGCTTAATTTCGGAGGGACAGGTGAGCTCACCCCTCCACTTT
>TRBD2|NA|19|TRBV7-9|TRBJ2-2
CASSVNSGLAGPGTGELFF
TGTGCCAGCAGCGTAAATTCTGGACTAGCGGGCCCCGGCACCGGGGAGCTGTTTTTT
>TRBD2|NA|14|TRBV19|TRBJ2-5
CASSIRGGQETQYF
TGTGCCAGTAGTATCCGGGGGGGTCAGGAGACCCAGTACTTC
>TRBD2|few|15|TRBV6-5|TRBJ2-5
CASSYTRTRKETQYF
TGTGCCAGCAGTTACACTCGGACTAGGAAAGAGACCCAGTACTTC
>TRBD2|NA|15|TRBV7-6|TRBJ2-7
CASSPLLAGGYEQYF
TGTGCCAGCAGCCCTTTGCTAGCGGGAGGCTACGAGCAGTACTTC
>TRBD1|NA|15|TRBV6-5|TRBJ2-2
CASSKQGALTGELFF
TGTGCCAGCAGTAAACAGGGGGCGCTGACCGGGGAGCTGTTTTTT
>NA|NA|14|TRBV6-5|TRBJ2-5
CASSYSRSAETQYF
TGTGCCAGCAGTTACTCGAGGTCAGCGGAGACCCAGTACTTC
>NA|NA|13|TRBV21-1|TRBJ1-2
CASGDTVNYGYTF
TGTGCCAGCGGGGACACCGTTAACTATGGCTACACCTTC
>NA|NA|14|TRBV9|TRBJ1-5
CASSALPSDQPQHF
TGTGCCAGCAGCGCCCTTCCAAGCGATCAGCCCCAGCATTTT
>TRBD1|NA|14|TRBV2|TRBJ2-5
CASTMTGGEETQYF
TGTGCCAGCACCATGACAGGGGGCGAAGAGACCCAGTACTTC
>TRBD1|NA|14|TRBV10-2|TRBJ2-5
CASRGQGGMETQYF
TGCGCCAGCAGAGGACAGGGGGGAATGGAGACCCAGTACTTC
>TRBD1|NA|15|TRBV28|TRBJ1-5
CASSQRQGENQPQHF
TGTGCCAGCAGTCAAAGACAGGGGGAAAATCAGCCCCAGCATTTT
>NA|NA|13|TRBV28|TRBJ1-4
CASSSVGDEKLFF
TGTGCCAGCAGTTCCGTCGGAGATGAAAAACTGTTTTTT
>TRBD1|NA|15|TRBV5-1|TRBJ1-2
CASSSGQGEGYGYTF
TGCGCCAGCAGCTCGGGACAGGGAGAGGGCTATGGCTACACCTTC
>TRBD1|NA|14|TRBV9|TRBJ1-1
CASSAGQLNTEAFF
TGTGCCAGCAGCGCGGGACAGCTGAACACTGAAGCTTTCTTT
>TRBD2|NA|13|TRBV19|TRBJ2-1
CASSTSGRIDKFF
TGTGCCAGTAGTACTAGCGGGAGGATCGATAAGTTCTTC
>NA|NA|15|TRBV5-1|TRBJ1-1
CASSLVGSMNTEAFF
TGCGCCAGCAGCTTGGTTGGCAGTATGAACACTGAAGCTTTCTTT